Reported below is one TCR beta chain. Its antigen is not identified. The CDR3 extends over 16 amino acids. CDR1 and CDR2 (germline): SNHLY, FYNNEI. V was clipped by 3 bases and J by 3 bases; unmatched bases: 10. The repertoire was sequenced with immunoSEQ multiplex PCR; TCRdb's copy has only in-frame clones and lacks some. The sample carries more than 150,000 clones, approximately 90% recorded once. This record belongs to a study of T cell responses to AZD1222 COVID-19 vaccine. For the study at large: The analysis combined second doses at about 4 or about 12 weeks.

General study points: Nearly half of spike-specific TCRs reportedly target variant regions that are unmutated in the B.1.351 and B.1.1.7 variants. Seropositive status at baseline applied to only a handful of AZD1222 recipients. No day 14 peak samples; only post-peak repertoires were characterized.

The genes are TRBV2 and TRBJ1-2, with 7 bases that match TRBD1. The sample here was peripheral blood, taken on day 0 of AZD1222 vaccination. This TCR derives from an adult in good health. The CDR3 sequence is CASSDGTAPSYYGYTF. The CDR3 region has the DNA TGTGCCAGCAGTGACGGGACAGCGCCTTCTTACTATGGCTACACCTTC.